A selection of T cell receptor beta chains follows, all from one sample in a study of patients and donors after allogeneic stem cell transplantation. TCRdb ran MiXCR on the RT-PCR reads and lists one entry per CDR3 protein. The sample consists of more than 850,000 distinct CDR3 sequences, around 17% of them appearing once. The sample taken for sequencing was blood, either unsorted or a sorted T cell fraction (not recorded which). The receptor set was obtained from a human donor who was either an allogeneic HSCT recipient or a stem cell or donor lymphocyte infusion donor (not recorded which). It is not recorded whose cells these are; they may come from a transplant donor. Each CDR3 is given with its conserved first and last residue. Fields, in order: V gene, clone size, D gene, J gene, CDR3 DNA, CDR3 protein. D genes are given only for firm matches. Expanded clones are given a class, and other clones once, few, many or no size at all.

v_gene: TRBV7-9; abundance: .; d_gene: .; j_gene: TRBJ2-2; CDR3nt: TGTGCCAGCAGCTTCTCAGCAGGGGGGACCGGGGAGCTGTTTTTT; CDR3aa: CASSFSAGGTGELFF
v_gene: TRBV20-1; abundance: few; d_gene: .; j_gene: TRBJ1-2; CDR3nt: TGCAGTTCCTTTTATCGGCTAAACTATGGCTACACCTTC; CDR3aa: CSSFYRLNYGYTF
v_gene: TRBV6-1; abundance: .; d_gene: .; j_gene: TRBJ2-1; CDR3nt: TGTGCCAGCAGTGCGCAATTCCAGGGTTACAATGAGCAGTTCTTC; CDR3aa: CASSAQFQGYNEQFF
v_gene: TRBV6-1; abundance: few; d_gene: TRBD2; j_gene: TRBJ2-3; CDR3nt: TGTGCCAGCAGCCGACCAGGGACTAGCGGGAGTAGCACAGATACGCAGTATTTT; CDR3aa: CASSRPGTSGSSTDTQYF
v_gene: TRBV6-1; abundance: .; d_gene: .; j_gene: TRBJ1-2; CDR3nt: TGTGCGAGCCGATACCTTAACTATGGCTACACCTTC; CDR3aa: CASRYLNYGYTF
v_gene: TRBV5-6; abundance: once; d_gene: .; j_gene: TRBJ2-1; CDR3nt: TGTGCCAGCAGTTATGCGGGCCCGTGGAATGAGCAGTTCTTC; CDR3aa: CASSYAGPWNEQFF
v_gene: TRBV7-2; abundance: few; d_gene: .; j_gene: TRBJ1-5; CDR3nt: TGTGCCAGCAGCTTTGGGCGGCAGGGGAATCAGCCCCAGCATTTT; CDR3aa: CASSFGRQGNQPQHF
v_gene: TRBV4-2; abundance: many; d_gene: TRBD2; j_gene: TRBJ2-1; CDR3nt: TGTGCCAGCACCCAAGGACTAGCTGAGTACAATGAGCAGTTCTTC; CDR3aa: CASTQGLAEYNEQFF
v_gene: TRBV4-1; abundance: few; d_gene: .; j_gene: TRBJ2-3; CDR3nt: TGCGCCAGCAGCCAAGATTACCCGACTAGCACAGATACGCAGTATTTT; CDR3aa: CASSQDYPTSTDTQYF
v_gene: TRBV30; abundance: few; d_gene: TRBD1; j_gene: TRBJ1-2; CDR3nt: TGTGCCTGGCAGGGGGGTAATGGCTACACCTTC; CDR3aa: CAWQGGNGYTF
v_gene: TRBV29-1; abundance: few; d_gene: .; j_gene: TRBJ2-7; CDR3nt: TGCAGCGTTGAAGTGCGCAGCGACGAGCAGTACTTC; CDR3aa: CSVEVRSDEQYF
v_gene: TRBV6-2/TRBV6-3; abundance: .; d_gene: .; j_gene: TRBJ1-5; CDR3nt: TGTGCCAGCAATCGAGGGACGAAAACGGATCAGCCCCAGCATTTT; CDR3aa: CASNRGTKTDQPQHF
v_gene: TRBV3-1; abundance: .; d_gene: .; j_gene: TRBJ2-1; CDR3nt: TGTGCCAGCAGCCAAGATAAGGGGCCTGAGCAGTTCTTC; CDR3aa: CASSQDKGPEQFF
v_gene: TRBV11-3; abundance: .; d_gene: .; j_gene: TRBJ2-7; CDR3nt: TGTGCCAGCAGCTTCCCGGGGAAGTCCTACGAGCAGTACTTC; CDR3aa: CASSFPGKSYEQYF
v_gene: TRBV24-1; abundance: .; d_gene: .; j_gene: TRBJ2-6; CDR3nt: TGTGCCACCAGTGATTTCACAGGGACTGGGGCCAACGTCCTGACTTTC; CDR3aa: CATSDFTGTGANVLTF
v_gene: TRBV12-3/TRBV12-4; abundance: .; d_gene: .; j_gene: TRBJ2-1; CDR3nt: TGTGCCAGCAGTCGCTTTAGGACCGGGCGAGGCAATGAGCAGTTCTTC; CDR3aa: CASSRFRTGRGNEQFF
v_gene: TRBV6-5; abundance: .; d_gene: TRBD1; j_gene: TRBJ2-6; CDR3nt: TGTGCCAGCAGTTACCCCGGGACAGGGATGTCTGGGGCCAACGTCCTGACTTTC; CDR3aa: CASSYPGTGMSGANVLTF
v_gene: TRBV20-1; abundance: .; d_gene: TRBD2; j_gene: TRBJ2-1; CDR3nt: TGCAGTGCTAGAAGGATTAGCGGGAGGGGCTGGAATGAGCAGTTCTTC; CDR3aa: CSARRISGRGWNEQFF
v_gene: TRBV5-1; abundance: many; d_gene: .; j_gene: TRBJ2-1; CDR3nt: TGTGCCAGCAGCCTTGCCGGGCTCAATGAGCAGTTCTTC; CDR3aa: CASSLAGLNEQFF
v_gene: TRBV20-1; abundance: few; d_gene: .; j_gene: TRBJ2-5; CDR3nt: TGCAGTGCTGCCTACAGGGTAGGGAGGCAAGAGACCCAGTACTTC; CDR3aa: CSAAYRVGRQETQYF
v_gene: TRBV5-1; abundance: .; d_gene: .; j_gene: TRBJ1-3; CDR3nt: TGCGCCAGCAGCTTGGATGCAGGCGTAAACACCATATATTTT; CDR3aa: CASSLDAGVNTIYF
v_gene: TRBV5-4; abundance: many; d_gene: .; j_gene: TRBJ2-3; CDR3nt: TGTGCCAGCAGCTTGGCGGGGCCGAACACAGATACGCAGTATTTT; CDR3aa: CASSLAGPNTDTQYF
v_gene: TRBV30; abundance: .; d_gene: TRBD1; j_gene: TRBJ1-1; CDR3nt: TGTGCCTGGGATATACAGGGGACCACTGAAGCTTTCTTT; CDR3aa: CAWDIQGTTEAFF
v_gene: TRBV3-1; abundance: .; d_gene: .; j_gene: TRBJ2-7; CDR3nt: TGTGCCAGCAGCCAAGAGTACCCTACCGGGGAGCAGTACTTC; CDR3aa: CASSQEYPTGEQYF
v_gene: TRBV30; abundance: .; d_gene: .; j_gene: TRBJ1-1; CDR3nt: TGTGCCTCACAGGGACGACTTGAAGCTTTCTTT; CDR3aa: CASQGRLEAFF
v_gene: TRBV24-1; abundance: few; d_gene: TRBD2; j_gene: TRBJ2-1; CDR3nt: TGTGCCACCAGTGATATTAATAGCGGGAGAAGTGAGCAGTTCTTC; CDR3aa: CATSDINSGRSEQFF
v_gene: TRBV7-2; abundance: few; d_gene: TRBD1; j_gene: TRBJ2-7; CDR3nt: TGTGCCAGCAGCTTAGTCCGTACGGGACAGAAACCCTACGAGCAGTACTTC; CDR3aa: CASSLVRTGQKPYEQYF
v_gene: TRBV12-3/TRBV12-4; abundance: many; d_gene: TRBD1; j_gene: TRBJ2-1; CDR3nt: TGTGCCAGCAGTGCGGGACAGGGGAGTGAGCAGTTCTTC; CDR3aa: CASSAGQGSEQFF
v_gene: TRBV11-1; abundance: .; d_gene: .; j_gene: TRBJ2-1; CDR3nt: TGTGCCAGCAGCATAGAGGGGGGGCCGGCCCGGCGGGGGTACAATGAGCAGTTCTTC; CDR3aa: CASSIEGGPARRGYNEQFF
v_gene: TRBV12-3/TRBV12-4; abundance: many; d_gene: .; j_gene: TRBJ1-2; CDR3nt: TGTGCCAGCAGTTTAGCGAGCGGGAAAGGAGGCTACACCTTC; CDR3aa: CASSLASGKGGYTF
v_gene: TRBV20-1; abundance: few; d_gene: TRBD2; j_gene: TRBJ2-1; CDR3nt: TGCAGTGCTAAAAAGCGGGGGCACTCCTACAATGAGCAGTTCTTC; CDR3aa: CSAKKRGHSYNEQFF
v_gene: TRBV12-3/TRBV12-4; abundance: .; d_gene: .; j_gene: TRBJ1-2; CDR3nt: TGTGCCAGCACTGTAGGCAAGGGAGACTATGGCTACACCTTC; CDR3aa: CASTVGKGDYGYTF
v_gene: TRBV7-2; abundance: .; d_gene: TRBD2; j_gene: TRBJ2-1; CDR3nt: TGTGCCAGCAGCACCCCTAGCGGGGGGAGCACCTACAATGAGCAGTTCTTC; CDR3aa: CASSTPSGGSTYNEQFF
v_gene: TRBV20-1; abundance: .; d_gene: .; j_gene: TRBJ1-3; CDR3nt: TGCAGTGCTTTGCAGGGAACTGGAAACACCATATATTTT; CDR3aa: CSALQGTGNTIYF
v_gene: TRBV3-1; abundance: .; d_gene: TRBD1; j_gene: TRBJ1-5; CDR3nt: TGTGCCAGCAGTGGGGGACAGTTTAGCAATCAGCCCCAGCATTTT; CDR3aa: CASSGGQFSNQPQHF
v_gene: TRBV4-1; abundance: few; d_gene: TRBD1; j_gene: TRBJ2-3; CDR3nt: TGCGCCAGCAGCCAATTAGCGCCGGGACAGGGAAGGACAGATACGCAGTATTTT; CDR3aa: CASSQLAPGQGRTDTQYF
v_gene: TRBV5-1; abundance: many; d_gene: .; j_gene: TRBJ1-1; CDR3nt: TGCGCCAGCAGCTTGGTCGGGGGGGCTGAAGCTTTCTTT; CDR3aa: CASSLVGGAEAFF
v_gene: TRBV30; abundance: few; d_gene: .; j_gene: TRBJ1-1; CDR3nt: TGTGCCTGGAGTGTTCCGTCAGGAACGAACACTGAAGCTTTCTTT; CDR3aa: CAWSVPSGTNTEAFF
v_gene: TRBV5-1; abundance: .; d_gene: TRBD2; j_gene: TRBJ2-7; CDR3nt: TGCGCCAGCAGCCTCGACACTAGCGGAACCTACGAGCAGTACTTC; CDR3aa: CASSLDTSGTYEQYF
v_gene: TRBV6-2/TRBV6-3; abundance: .; d_gene: .; j_gene: TRBJ2-2; CDR3nt: TGTGCCAGCAGTTATCGCATGGTATTTGCCGGGGAGCTGTTTTTT; CDR3aa: CASSYRMVFAGELFF
v_gene: TRBV29-1; abundance: few; d_gene: .; j_gene: TRBJ2-3; CDR3nt: TGCAGCGTCCGGCAGTTGGGAGAGAGCACAGATACGCAGTATTTT; CDR3aa: CSVRQLGESTDTQYF
v_gene: TRBV6-6; abundance: .; d_gene: .; j_gene: TRBJ2-5; CDR3nt: TGTGCCAGCAAGCTGTGGACCCAAGAGACCCAGTACTTC; CDR3aa: CASKLWTQETQYF
v_gene: TRBV30; abundance: .; d_gene: .; j_gene: TRBJ2-1; CDR3nt: TGTGCCTGGGACAGTAGCTCCTACAATGAGCAGTTCTTC; CDR3aa: CAWDSSSYNEQFF
v_gene: TRBV6-1; abundance: few; d_gene: TRBD2; j_gene: TRBJ2-3; CDR3nt: TGTGCCAGCAGTCCCAGTAGAGCGGGACTAACTAGCACAGATACGCAGTATTTT; CDR3aa: CASSPSRAGLTSTDTQYF
v_gene: TRBV15; abundance: few; d_gene: .; j_gene: TRBJ1-2; CDR3nt: TGTGCCACCAGCAGGGCGACCGGGCAGGTCTATGGCTACACCTTC; CDR3aa: CATSRATGQVYGYTF
v_gene: TRBV24-1; abundance: .; d_gene: TRBD2; j_gene: TRBJ2-1; CDR3nt: TGTGCCACCAGTGATTTGTCGGGGGGATCCTACAATGAGCAGTTCTTC; CDR3aa: CATSDLSGGSYNEQFF
v_gene: TRBV7-9; abundance: few; d_gene: .; j_gene: TRBJ1-1; CDR3nt: TGTGCCAGCAGCGACGGCGGGGGGAACACTGAAGCTTTCTTT; CDR3aa: CASSDGGGNTEAFF
v_gene: TRBV4-3; abundance: .; d_gene: .; j_gene: TRBJ1-2; CDR3nt: TGCGCCAGCAGCCAGGACACCTATGGCTACACCTTC; CDR3aa: CASSQDTYGYTF